The 27 T cell receptor beta chains given below trace back to one sample, sequenced in a study of blood T cell repertoires in COVID-19. Clones were read by immunoSEQ multiplex PCR, and TCRdb kept only the in-frame ones, dropping some. The data contain around 71,000 clones, just under 85% of them singletons. Sequenced material: peripheral blood. The receptors were sampled from a man between 65 and 85 years old with acute or convalescent COVID-19.

The chain has TRBV12-5 and TRBJ2-1; 10 nucleotides line up with TRBD2. CDR3 length equals 17 residues. CDR1 LGHNT and CDR2 FRNRAP come from the germline V gene. Trimming removed 3 bases from V and 6 bases from J; junction bases left unmatched: 11. The CDR3 region is CASGLGASGRSGNEQFF. The CDR3 nucleotides are TGTGCTAGTGGTTTAGGAGCTAGCGGGAGAAGTGGCAATGAGCAGTTCTTC. Together with reference TRBV12-5 and TRBJ2-1, the CDR3 gives the full variable domain: DARVTQTPRHKVTEMGQEVTMRCQPILGHNTVFWYRQTMMQGLELLAYFRNRAPLDDSGMPKDRFSAEMPDATLATLKIQPSEPRDSAVYFCASGLGASGRSGNEQFFGPGTRLTVL.

CDR3 residues: CASSLQGAPNEKLFF. Written as DNA, the CDR3 is TGTGCCAGCAGCTTACAGGGGGCTCCGAATGAAAAACTGTTTTTT. J is TRBJ1-4 and V is TRBV14; TRBD1 agrees at 9 bases. V lost 5 bases, J lost 5 bases, and 6 bases stayed unmatched. Germline V gives CDR1 SGHDN, CDR2 FVKESK. The CDR3 is 15 amino acids.

The CDR3 nucleotides read TGTGCCAGCAGTTCCTCCGGGACAGGGATCGGTGAGCAGTTCTTC. Amino acids: CASSSSGTGIGEQFF. The chain links TRBV27 to TRBJ2-1; TRBD1 aligns across 9 bases. Germline assignment: CDR1 MNHEY and CDR2 SMNVEV (reference sequence). V gave up 4 bases and J gave up 9 bases; unmatched junction bases: 10. This CDR3 is 15 amino acids long.

The rearrangement joins TRBV14 to TRBJ2-3; 12 bases are a match to TRBD2. Trimming at V came to 5 bases and at J to 0 bases, leaving 9 bases not matched to a gene. The CDR3 length is 18 residues. Germline V lookup: CDR1 SGHDN, CDR2 FVKESK. The CDR3 bases are TGTGCCAGCAGCTCGAGACTAGCGGGAGCCCTTAGCACAGATACGCAGTATTTT. Translated, it gives CASSSRLAGALSTDTQYF.

V and J are TRBV3-1 (or the pseudogene TRBV3-2) and TRBJ1-4, with D perhaps matching TRBD1 (6 bases). V lost 3 bases to trimming and J lost 2 bases, with 10 bases between them. The CDR3 is 15 residues long. The germline V gene encodes CDR1 LGHDT and CDR2 YNNKEL (reference sequence). The CDR3 reads CASSQTGVTNEKLFF. The DNA for the CDR3 is TGTGCCAGCAGCCAGACAGGAGTTACTAATGAAAAACTGTTTTTT.

The V and J genes are TRBV19 and TRBJ1-5; TRBD1 matches at 12 bases. The CDR3 runs 17 residues. The germline V gene encodes CDR1 LNHDA and CDR2 SQIVND (reference sequence). J lost 6 bases, V lost 3 bases, and 9 bases had no gene match. CDR3 protein: CASSMDGRDRGLQPQHF. The CDR3 DNA reads as TGTGCCAGTAGTATGGACGGTCGGGACAGGGGGCTTCAGCCCCAGCATTTT.

This clone was detected only once. This rearrangement joins TRBV21-1 to TRBJ1-4. TRBV21-1 is annotated as a pseudogene. The CDR3 consists of 16 residues. CDR3 region: CASSKGWRAWREKLFF. For the CDR3, the DNA is TGTGCCAGCAGCAAAGGGTGGAGGGCGTGGCGCGAAAAACTGTTTTTT.

This clone showed up just once. The J gene is TRBJ1-6, the V gene TRBV4-1; 10 bases are a match to TRBD1. V gave up 3 bases and J gave up 7 bases; unmatched junction bases: 3. CDR1 and CDR2 from the germline V gene are MGHRA and YSYEKL. This CDR3 region has 15 residues. The CDR3 DNA is TGCGCCAGCAGCCACCCGGACAGGGGGAATTCACCCCTCCACTTT. Amino acids: CASSHPDRGNSPLHF.

The J gene is TRBJ1-1, the V gene TRBV19; TRBD1 matches at 9 bases. Germline values: CDR1 LNHDA, CDR2 SQIVND (reference sequence). With V trimmed by 8 bases and J by 3 bases, 7 bases remained unmatched. The CDR3 runs 14 residues. The CDR3 DNA follows: TGTGCCAGTCAGTCCCGGGACAGGGACACTGAAGCTTTCTTT. It encodes CASQSRDRDTEAFF.

The chain is built from TRBV20-1 and TRBJ2-1, with TRBD2 identical over 7 bases. V was pared by 3 bases and J by 4 bases, with 9 bases of the junction left unmatched. The CDR3 covers 15 residues. CDR1 and CDR2 from the germline V gene are DFQATT and SNEGSKA (reference sequence). The DNA for the CDR3 is TGCAGTGCTAGTCCCCTGGCGGGAGTGTACAATGAGCAGTTCTTC. Protein: CSASPLAGVYNEQFF.

The rearrangement uses TRBV4-3 and TRBJ1-2; 8 bases are shared with TRBD1. This CDR3 region has 13 residues. In germline, CDR1 is LGHNA, CDR2 YSLEER. The V and J ends lost 3 bases and 7 bases, in that order; junction bases with no gene match: 4. CDR3 residues: CASSQDRVGGYTF. CDR3 nucleotides: TGCGCCAGCAGCCAGGACAGGGTCGGTGGCTACACCTTC.

This chain connects TRBV6-2 or TRBV6-3 to TRBJ2-1; 10 nucleotides align to TRBD2. With V trimmed by 4 bases and J by 2 bases, 2 bases remained unmatched. Per germline, CDR1 MNHEY and CDR2 SVGEGT. The CDR3 is 15 residues long. CDR3 in amino acids: CASSLLAGTYNEQFF. The CDR3, as DNA: TGTGCCAGCAGTTTACTAGCGGGAACCTACAATGAGCAGTTCTTC.

This clone was seen more than once but under ten times. The rearrangement joins TRBV5-4 to TRBJ2-1, with 11 bases lining up with TRBD2. Germline V gene lookup returns CDR1 SGHNT and CDR2 YYREEE (reference sequence). Trimming removed 2 bases from V and 8 bases from J; junction bases left unmatched: 3. This CDR3 is 14 amino acids long. The CDR3 is CASSFLAGGYEQFF. DNA for the CDR3: TGTGCCAGCAGCTTTCTAGCGGGAGGTTATGAGCAGTTCTTC.

The chain combines TRBV11-2 with TRBJ2-5; tentatively, D is TRBD1 (6 bases). This CDR3 is built from 15 residues. The V end was cut by 3 bases, the J end by 1 base, with 12 bases between. Germline lookup yields CDR1 SGHAT and CDR2 FQNNGV. The CDR3 nucleotides are TGTGCCAGCAGCTTGACTCCACAGGGCCAAGAGACCCAGTACTTC. Translating gives CASSLTPQGQETQYF.

The chain uses TRBV28 and TRBJ2-3, with 12 bases fitting TRBD2. The CDR3 loop spans 15 amino acids. Germline V gene lookup returns CDR1 MDHEN and CDR2 SYDVKM. V lost 4 bases, J lost 2 bases, and 1 base stayed unmatched. CDR3 loop: CASSWTSGATDTQYF. For the CDR3, the DNA is TGTGCCAGCAGTTGGACTAGCGGGGCCACAGATACGCAGTATTTT.

This chain connects TRBV5-1 to TRBJ2-7; 7 bases fit TRBD1. Germline loops: CDR1 SGHRS, CDR2 YFSETQ. This CDR3 has 15 amino acids. J was trimmed by 3 bases and V by 3 bases; bases with no gene match: 9. DNA of the CDR3: TGCGCCAGCAGCTATCAGACAGGGTCAGTCTACGAGCAGTACTTC. Protein: CASSYQTGSVYEQYF.

The sample holds one count of this clone. The chain employs TRBV6-2 or TRBV6-3 and TRBJ2-7; weak D call: TRBD1 (6 bases). The CDR3 is made up of 15 amino acids. The V end was cut by 5 bases, the J end by 3 bases, with 17 bases between. Germline V CDR1 and CDR2: MNHEY, SVGEGT. CDR3 protein: CASSVTGSGYYEQYF. The DNA for the CDR3 is TGTGCCAGCAGTGTGACAGGTTCTGGATACTACGAGCAGTACTTC.

The chain joins TRBV27 to TRBJ2-3; no definite D call. V lost 3 bases to trimming and J lost 0 bases, with 16 bases between them. The germline V gene encodes CDR1 MNHEY and CDR2 SMNVEV (reference sequence). This CDR3 has 17 residues. The CDR3 here is CASSFWASSASTDTQYF. Written as DNA, the CDR3 is TGTGCCAGCAGTTTTTGGGCATCCTCCGCGAGCACAGATACGCAGTATTTT.

The chain joins TRBV23-1 to TRBJ2-2; a weak D match, TRBD1 (5 bases). TRBV23-1 is classed as an ORF, of uncertain function. The CDR3 loop spans 16 amino acids. Deletions cut 4 bases from V and 5 bases from J, with 17 bases between. As DNA, the CDR3 is TGCGCCAGCAGTCCCTACAAATTACAGGCGACCGGGGAGCTGTTTTTT. Amino acid sequence: CASSPYKLQATGELFF.

In its sample, this clone was seen once. The V call is TRBV6-1, the J call TRBJ2-5; 7 bases map to TRBD1. Germline V gene data show CDR1 as MNHNS and CDR2 as SASEGT. The CDR3 extends over 13 amino acids. The J segment lost 6 bases and the V segment lost 3 bases, leaving 4 bases of the junction unmatched. In DNA form, the CDR3 reads TGTGCCAGCAGTGACCGACAGGGCCAGACCCAGTACTTC. Protein sequence: CASSDRQGQTQYF.

J is TRBJ2-7 and V is TRBV6-2 or TRBV6-3, with TRBD2 matching over 7 bases. Per the germline V gene, CDR1 is MNHEY and CDR2 is SVGEGT. This CDR3 has 15 residues. V lost 5 bases, J lost 2 bases, and 9 bases stayed unmatched. CDR3 DNA: TGTGCCAGCAGTGCGGGAGACAGAACAACCTACGAGCAGTACTTC. It codes for CASSAGDRTTYEQYF.

V usage is TRBV19 and J usage is TRBJ1-2; TRBD1 matches 9 bases. V lost 7 bases, J lost 3 bases, and 6 bases stayed unmatched. The length of the CDR3 is 14 residues. Germline-derived CDR1 and CDR2 are LNHDA and SQIVND (reference sequence). CDR3 sequence reads: CASIDRGGDYGYTF. For the CDR3, the DNA is TGTGCCAGTATTGACAGGGGGGGAGACTATGGCTACACCTTC. Full variable domain (missing parts from reference TRBV19 and TRBJ1-2): DGGITQSPKYLFRKEGQNVTLSCEQNLNHDAMYWYRQDPGQGLRLIYYSQIVNDFQKGDIAEGYSVSREKKESFPLTVTSAQKNPTAFYLCASIDRGGDYGYTFGSGTRLTVV.

The chain joins TRBV28 to TRBJ2-7; D remains unclear. Trimming removed 5 bases at V and 2 bases at J, with 4 bases between. This CDR3 is 11 amino acids long. Germline loops: CDR1 MDHEN, CDR2 SYDVKM. In nucleotides, the CDR3 is TGTGCCAGCAGTGAGCCCTACGAGCAGTACTTC. Its translation: CASSEPYEQYF.

This rearrangement joins TRBV7-2 to TRBJ2-7; 7 nucleotides align to TRBD2. CDR3 length equals 15 residues. Germline-derived CDR1 and CDR2 are SGHTA and FQGNSA. The J segment lost 0 bases and the V segment lost 1 base, leaving 3 bases of the junction unmatched. Here the CDR3 reads CASSLGGGDSYEQYF. CDR3 DNA: TGTGCCAGCAGCTTAGGGGGAGGGGACTCCTACGAGCAGTACTTC.

This clone has a single count. The chain's CDR3 is CASSFSGGNTGELFF. The CDR3 bases are TGTGCCAGCAGTTTCTCCGGCGGGAACACCGGGGAGCTGTTTTTT. The chain combines TRBV28 with TRBJ2-2; no clear D gene. Deletions cut 3 bases from V and 1 base from J, with 9 bases between. The CDR3 has 15 amino acids. In germline, CDR1 is MDHEN, CDR2 SYDVKM.

The rearrangement uses TRBV6-5 and TRBJ2-6, with D unresolved. CDR1 and CDR2 (germline): MNHEY, SVGAGI. Trimming took off 5 bases at V and 5 bases at J, with 7 bases between the two ends. This CDR3 contains 13 residues. CDR3 in amino acids: CASSRDRANVLTF. The CDR3 bases are TGTGCCAGCAGTAGAGATAGGGCCAACGTCCTGACTTTC.

The rearrangement links TRBV3-1 (or the pseudogene TRBV3-2) to TRBJ1-5, with D tentatively TRBD1 (6 bases). Germline V gives CDR1 LGHDT, CDR2 YNNKEL (reference sequence). The CDR3 length is 18 residues. Trimming pared 1 base from V and 0 bases from J, leaving 16 bases between. CDR3 sequence reads: CASSQGSTGKNSNQPQHF. CDR3 in DNA: TGTGCCAGCAGCCAAGGGAGTACAGGGAAAAATAGCAATCAGCCCCAGCATTTT.